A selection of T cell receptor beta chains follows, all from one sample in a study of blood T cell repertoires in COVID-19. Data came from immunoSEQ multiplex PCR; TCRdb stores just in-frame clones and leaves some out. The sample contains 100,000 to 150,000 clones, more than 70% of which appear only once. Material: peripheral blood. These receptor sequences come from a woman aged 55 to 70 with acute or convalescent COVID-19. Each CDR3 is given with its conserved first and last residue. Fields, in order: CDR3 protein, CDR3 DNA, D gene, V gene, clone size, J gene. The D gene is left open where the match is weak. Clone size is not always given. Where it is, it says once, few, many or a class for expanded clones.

cdr3_aa: CASSIVYRSEKLFF
cdr3_nt: TGTGCCAGTAGTATAGTGTATCGGAGTGAAAAACTGTTTTTT
d_call: NA
v_call: TRBV19
clone_size: NA
j_call: TRBJ1-4

cdr3_aa: CASSQTGGASNEQFF
cdr3_nt: TGTGCCAGCAGCCAGACGGGGGGGGCATCGAATGAGCAGTTCTTC
d_call: TRBD2
v_call: TRBV3-1/TRBV3-2
clone_size: NA
j_call: TRBJ2-1

cdr3_aa: CASSETGGIGLRETQYF
cdr3_nt: TGTGCCAGCAGTGAAACGGGGGGTATTGGCCTCAGGGAGACCCAGTACTTC
d_call: TRBD2
v_call: TRBV6-1
clone_size: NA
j_call: TRBJ2-5

cdr3_aa: CASSLTPGQGAGEQFF
cdr3_nt: TGCGCCAGCAGTCTTACCCCGGGACAGGGGGCAGGTGAGCAGTTCTTC
d_call: TRBD1
v_call: TRBV5-1
clone_size: NA
j_call: TRBJ2-1

cdr3_aa: CASSRIRLAGGPNEQFF
cdr3_nt: TGTGCCAGCAGCCGTATTAGACTAGCGGGAGGGCCTAATGAGCAGTTCTTC
d_call: TRBD2
v_call: TRBV14
clone_size: NA
j_call: TRBJ2-1

cdr3_aa: CASSKLSAAGGPYNEQFF
cdr3_nt: TGTGCCAGTAGTAAGCTTTCGGCAGCGGGAGGCCCCTACAATGAGCAGTTCTTC
d_call: TRBD2
v_call: TRBV19
clone_size: once
j_call: TRBJ2-1

cdr3_aa: CASIRQGLPYEQYF
cdr3_nt: TGTGCCAGCATCCGACAGGGGCTCCCCTACGAGCAGTACTTC
d_call: TRBD1
v_call: TRBV28
clone_size: NA
j_call: TRBJ2-7

cdr3_aa: CASSESGGTGRNSPLHF
cdr3_nt: TGCGCCAGCAGTGAGTCAGGCGGGACAGGTCGTAATTCACCCCTCCACTTT
d_call: TRBD1
v_call: TRBV10-2
clone_size: few
j_call: TRBJ1-6

cdr3_aa: CASRRLGTRVNNEQFF
cdr3_nt: TGTGCCAGCAGGAGGCTTGGGACACGGGTAAACAATGAGCAGTTCTTC
d_call: NA
v_call: TRBV2
clone_size: NA
j_call: TRBJ2-1

cdr3_aa: CASSLLTEDYGYTF
cdr3_nt: TGTGCCAGCAGTTTACTGACGGAGGATTATGGCTACACCTTC
d_call: NA
v_call: TRBV28
clone_size: once
j_call: TRBJ1-2

cdr3_aa: CATRGRGGNNEQFF
cdr3_nt: TGTGCCACCCGAGGGAGAGGAGGGAACAATGAGCAGTTCTTC
d_call: NA
v_call: TRBV24-1
clone_size: NA
j_call: TRBJ2-1

cdr3_aa: CSVEDLPGSLNEQFF
cdr3_nt: TGCAGCGTTGAAGATTTGCCAGGATCACTCAATGAGCAGTTCTTC
d_call: NA
v_call: TRBV29-1
clone_size: NA
j_call: TRBJ2-1

cdr3_aa: CASSYNKGGNTEAFF
cdr3_nt: TGTGCCAGCAGTTACAATAAAGGAGGGAACACTGAAGCTTTCTTT
d_call: NA
v_call: TRBV6-2/TRBV6-3
clone_size: once
j_call: TRBJ1-1

cdr3_aa: CATRGTGGYGYTF
cdr3_nt: TGTGCCACCAGAGGGACAGGGGGCTATGGCTACACCTTC
d_call: TRBD1
v_call: TRBV24-1
clone_size: NA
j_call: TRBJ1-2

cdr3_aa: CASSSGVWETEAFF
cdr3_nt: TGTGCCAGCAGCTCCGGGGTCTGGGAAACTGAAGCTTTCTTT
d_call: NA
v_call: TRBV7-8
clone_size: NA
j_call: TRBJ1-1

cdr3_aa: CAQGQGLYEQFF
cdr3_nt: TGTGCCCAGGGACAGGGTCTGTATGAGCAGTTCTTC
d_call: TRBD1
v_call: TRBV2
clone_size: NA
j_call: TRBJ2-1

cdr3_aa: CAWSGGGTDTQYF
cdr3_nt: TGTGCCTGGAGCGGGGGGGGCACAGATACGCAGTATTTT
d_call: TRBD2
v_call: TRBV30
clone_size: NA
j_call: TRBJ2-3

cdr3_aa: CASSESGTSTDTQYF
cdr3_nt: TGTGCCAGCAGTGAGAGCGGGACTAGCACAGATACGCAGTATTTT
d_call: TRBD2
v_call: TRBV6-2/TRBV6-3
clone_size: NA
j_call: TRBJ2-3

cdr3_aa: CASTGGFYGYTF
cdr3_nt: TGTGCCAGTACAGGGGGCTTCTATGGCTACACCTTC
d_call: TRBD1
v_call: TRBV19
clone_size: NA
j_call: TRBJ1-2

cdr3_aa: CASSEILGQEGYTF
cdr3_nt: TGTGCCAGCAGTGAAATTCTTGGACAGGAGGGCTACACCTTC
d_call: TRBD1
v_call: TRBV2
clone_size: few
j_call: TRBJ1-2

cdr3_aa: CAISPTSANEQFF
cdr3_nt: TGTGCCATCAGCCCCACTAGCGCTAATGAGCAGTTCTTC
d_call: TRBD2
v_call: TRBV10-3
clone_size: NA
j_call: TRBJ2-1

cdr3_aa: CASSQASRSGEAFF
cdr3_nt: TGTGCCAGCAGCCAAGCATCACGGAGCGGTGAAGCTTTCTTT
d_call: NA
v_call: TRBV14
clone_size: few
j_call: TRBJ1-1

cdr3_aa: CASSLTSGPYNEQFF
cdr3_nt: TGTGCCAGCAGCCTAACTAGCGGGCCCTACAATGAGCAGTTCTTC
d_call: TRBD2
v_call: TRBV5-4
clone_size: NA
j_call: TRBJ2-1

cdr3_aa: CASSLQNEQFF
cdr3_nt: TGTGCCAGCAGCCTACAAAATGAGCAGTTCTTC
d_call: NA
v_call: TRBV3-1/TRBV3-2
clone_size: once
j_call: TRBJ2-1

cdr3_aa: CASSLGQGAYGYTF
cdr3_nt: TGTGCCAGCAGCTTAGGACAGGGAGCGTATGGCTACACCTTC
d_call: TRBD1
v_call: TRBV7-9
clone_size: NA
j_call: TRBJ1-2

cdr3_aa: CASSLVGGFGLLPLHF
cdr3_nt: TGCGCCAGCAGCTTGGTAGGAGGTTTCGGTCTTTTACCCCTCCACTTT
d_call: NA
v_call: TRBV5-1
clone_size: NA
j_call: TRBJ1-6

cdr3_aa: CSADGGGTDTQYF
cdr3_nt: TGCAGCGCTGACGGGGGTGGGACAGATACGCAGTATTTT
d_call: NA
v_call: TRBV29-1
clone_size: NA
j_call: TRBJ2-3

cdr3_aa: CASRAAGYNEQFF
cdr3_nt: TGTGCCAGCAGGGCGGCGGGGTACAATGAGCAGTTCTTC
d_call: NA
v_call: TRBV28
clone_size: few
j_call: TRBJ2-1

cdr3_aa: CATSRDRGEKAFF
cdr3_nt: TGTGCCACCAGCAGAGACAGGGGGGAAAAAGCTTTCTTT
d_call: TRBD1
v_call: TRBV15
clone_size: NA
j_call: TRBJ1-1

cdr3_aa: CASSTRGGNQPQHF
cdr3_nt: TGTGCCAGCAGTACCCGCGGGGGGAATCAGCCCCAGCATTTT
d_call: NA
v_call: TRBV2
clone_size: NA
j_call: TRBJ1-5

cdr3_aa: CASNREGSPLHF
cdr3_nt: TGTGCCAGCAACAGGGAAGGTTCACCCCTCCACTTT
d_call: NA
v_call: TRBV6-5
clone_size: NA
j_call: TRBJ1-6

cdr3_aa: CATRERGGTGELFF
cdr3_nt: TGTGCCACCAGAGAGAGAGGGGGAACCGGGGAGCTGTTTTTT
d_call: NA
v_call: TRBV15
clone_size: NA
j_call: TRBJ2-2